These 9 T cell receptor beta chains share one sample of origin, sequenced in a study of PD-1 blockade in classical Hodgkin lymphoma. Libraries were prepared by immunoSEQ multiplex PCR; TCRdb keeps only in-frame clonotypes and omits some of them. The sample carries tens of thousands of clones, about 85% recorded once. Specified time point: cycle 4 day 1 (C4D1), after more than 5 weeks of nivolumab. Every patient experienced relapse after autologous stem cell transplantation, and brentuximab vedotin exposure varied. The sample was peripheral blood mononuclear cells (PBMCs), taken before the fourth cycle of nivolumab. These TCRs come from a human donor with classical Hodgkin lymphoma.

This clone was found once. The genes are TRBV5-1 and TRBJ2-7; 7 bases align to TRBD1. V trimming: 7 bases; J trimming: 2 bases; junction bases outside the gene matches: 9. This CDR3 is 14 amino acids long. CDR1 is SGHRS, CDR2 YFSETQ, per germline. CDR3 in amino acids: CASHHEGATYEQYF. CDR3 DNA sequence: TGCGCCAGCCACCATGAGGGGGCGACCTACGAGCAGTACTTC. Combining the CDR3 with reference TRBV5-1 and TRBJ2-7 gives the whole variable domain KAGVTQTPRYLIKTRGQQVTLSCSPISGHRSVSWYQQTPGQGLQFLFEYFSETQRNKGNFPGRFSGRQFSNSRSEMNVSTLELGDSALYLCASHHEGATYEQYFGPGTRLTVT.

Remarks on this clone: The junction departs from the called germline gene at one end, perhaps through a read error. The chain carries TRBV7-3 and TRBJ2-7; D not resolved. The CDR3 extends over 13 amino acids. Germline-derived CDR1 and CDR2 are SGHTA and FQGTGA. The CDR3 nucleotides are TGTGCCAGCAGCCCAGTCCCCTCCAACGAGCAGTACTTC. Amino acids: CASSPVPSNEQYF.

This clone was observed a single time. V and J are TRBV6-5 and TRBJ2-5; D uncertain. Germline-derived CDR1 and CDR2 are MNHEY and SVGAGI. V dropped 4 bases and J dropped 5 bases, with 8 bases sitting between them. The CDR3 covers 12 residues. The CDR3 sequence: CASSSPLETQYF. The CDR3 DNA reads TGTGCCAGCAGTTCCCCCTTGGAGACCCAGTACTTC.

CDR3 amino acids: CASSSSPGINIQYF. CDR3 nucleotide sequence: TGTGCCAGCAGCTCTAGCCCCGGGATAAACATTCAGTACTTC. This chain links TRBV7-8 with TRBJ2-4, with D possibly TRBD2 on 5 matching bases. The V gene lost 4 bases and the J gene lost 6 bases, with 13 bases spanning the gap. The CDR3 has 14 amino acids. Germline V gene data show CDR1 as SGHVS and CDR2 as FQNEAQ.

The gene calls are TRBV6-5 and TRBJ1-4; D is uncertain. Germline lookup yields CDR1 MNHEY and CDR2 SVGAGI. The V end lost 2 bases, the J end lost 8 bases, and 12 bases lay between the germline ends. The CDR3 is 14 residues long. As DNA, the CDR3 is TGTGCCAGCAGTTACGGGCAGGAAGACGAAAAACTGTTTTTT. Protein product: CASSYGQEDEKLFF.

J is TRBJ2-2 and V is TRBV12-5; D perhaps matches TRBD1 (6 bases). Germline V CDR1 and CDR2: LGHNT, FRNRAP. Trimming stripped 3 bases from V and 0 bases from J, with 11 bases between. This CDR3 contains 16 residues. The CDR3 reads CASGLIWTANTGELFF. The CDR3 DNA follows: TGTGCTAGTGGTTTAATTTGGACAGCGAACACCGGGGAGCTGTTTTTT.

V gene TRBV5-1 combines with J gene TRBJ1-1, with D maybe TRBD1 (5 bases). V was cut by 5 bases and J by 0 bases, with 8 bases left in between. The V gene's germline CDR1 is SGHRS and CDR2 YFSETQ. This CDR3 contains 13 residues. In DNA, the CDR3 is TGCGCCAGCAGTAGGGGAATGAACACTGAAGCTTTCTTT. Protein: CASSRGMNTEAFF.

J is TRBJ1-2 and V is TRBV5-1, with 7 bases identical to TRBD1. CDR1 is SGHRS, CDR2 YFSETQ, per germline. V lost 4 bases, J lost 4 bases, and 7 bases stayed unmatched. This CDR3 is built from 14 residues. The CDR3 protein is CASSTAGGAYGYTF. Here the CDR3 DNA reads TGCGCCAGCAGCACTGCAGGGGGAGCCTATGGCTACACCTTC.

This clone was seen once. Other DNA sequences in the sample encode the same CDR3. This chain joins TRBV5-1 and TRBJ2-3; D possibly corresponds to TRBD1 (7 bases). Germline V gene lookup returns CDR1 SGHRS and CDR2 YFSETQ. CDR3 length: 15 amino acids. The ends were cut back, 2 bases at V and 0 bases at J, with 10 bases in the middle. The CDR3 coding sequence is TGCGCCAGCAGCTTTTCAGGGGGGAGCACAGATACGCAGTATTTT. Its translation: CASSFSGGSTDTQYF.